These 27 T cell receptor beta chains were sequenced from one sample in a study of cytotoxic CD8 clonotypes in ibrutinib-treated CLL. The method was immunoSEQ multiplex PCR; TCRdb's version includes in-frame clones alone and lacks a portion of them. Here the sample spans 14,000 or so clones, roughly 67% being singletons. This specimen consisted of PBMCs, obtained before ibrutinib treatment. These receptors originate from a human donor with chronic lymphocytic leukemia.

V usage is TRBV4-1 and J usage is TRBJ2-7, with 7 bases aligning to TRBD1. Trimming at V came to 3 bases and at J to 2 bases, leaving 1 base not matched to a gene. This CDR3 comprises 13 residues. Germline V gene data show CDR1 as MGHRA and CDR2 as YSYEKL. The CDR3 DNA follows: TGCGCCAGCAGCCAGGGACAGACCTACGAGCAGTACTTC. It codes for CASSQGQTYEQYF.

The genes are TRBV9 and TRBJ1-5, with 8 positions matching TRBD1. The CDR3 extends over 12 amino acids. After removal of 7 bases from V and 5 bases from J, the junction contained 2 bases not matched to a gene. The germline V gene has CDR1 SGDLS and CDR2 YYNGEE. This chain's CDR3 is CASGQGDQPQHF. The CDR3 nucleotides read TGTGCCAGCGGACAGGGAGATCAGCCCCAGCATTTT.

The V and J genes are TRBV9 and TRBJ1-1; 8 positions agree with TRBD1. Germline V gives CDR1 SGDLS, CDR2 YYNGEE. The CDR3 runs 13 residues. Trimming took 3 bases from V and 3 from J; bases not matched to a gene: 1. The CDR3 nucleotides read TGTGCCAGCAGCGCGGACAGGGACACTGAAGCTTTCTTT. Its translation is CASSADRDTEAFF.

This sequence joins TRBV4-2 and TRBJ1-1; D unresolved. Germline V gene data show CDR1 as LGHNA and CDR2 as YNFKEQ. The CDR3 loop spans 15 amino acids. Trimming pared 4 bases from V and 3 bases from J, leaving 15 bases between. The CDR3 loop is CASSPGPGGDTEAFF. CDR3 in DNA: TGTGCCAGCAGCCCAGGACCGGGTGGGGACACTGAAGCTTTCTTT.

This sequence joins TRBV29-1 and TRBJ2-5, with 8 bases identical to TRBD1. The CDR3 has 14 amino acids. Germline V gene sequence: CDR1 SQVTM, CDR2 ANQGSEA. Trimming removed 6 bases from V and 0 bases from J; junction bases left unmatched: 6. For the CDR3, the DNA is TGCAGCGTGAGGACAGGGAGGTACCAAGAGACCCAGTACTTC. The encoded protein is CSVRTGRYQETQYF.

The V call is TRBV11-3, the J call TRBJ2-7; 7 bases are shared with TRBD2. CDR1 is SGHNT, CDR2 YENEEA, per germline. V shed 0 bases, J shed 6 bases, and the junction held 2 bases outside the gene matches. CDR3 length: 13 amino acids. In DNA form, the CDR3 reads TGTGCCAGCAGCTTAGATGGGGAGGGCGAGCAGTACTTC. Translation gives CASSLDGEGEQYF. The full variable domain, rest sourced from reference TRBV11-3 and TRBJ2-7, is EAGVVQSPRYKIIEKKQPVAFWCNPISGHNTLYWYLQNLGQGPELLIRYENEEAVDDSQLPKDRFSAERLKGVDSTLKIQPAELGDSAVYLCASSLDGEGEQYFGPGTRLTVT.

V is TRBV7-8 and J is TRBJ2-7, with D perhaps matching TRBD1 (5 bases). The germline gives CDR1 SGHVS, CDR2 FQNEAQ. V gave up 0 bases and J gave up 4 bases, with 7 bases separating them. CDR3 length: 13 amino acids. The DNA of the CDR3 is TGTGCCAGCAGCTTAGCCAGGGTTTACGAGCAGTACTTC. It translates to CASSLARVYEQYF. The whole variable domain, remainder taken from reference TRBV7-8 and TRBJ2-7, is GAGVSQSPRYKVAKRGQDVALRCDPISGHVSLFWYQQALGQGPEFLTYFQNEAQLDKSGLPSDRFFAERPEGSVSTLKIQRTQQEDSAVYLCASSLARVYEQYFGPGTRLTVT.

This clone has a single count. Here the CDR3 DNA reads TGTGCCAGTACCCTAACAGGGGGTCCCACTGAAGCTTTCTTT. It translates to CASTLTGGPTEAFF. The chain has TRBV19 and TRBJ1-1, with 8 nucleotides matching TRBD1. V lost 7 bases and J lost 4; bases outside the gene matches: 8. The CDR3 totals 14 residues. Germline-derived CDR1 and CDR2 are LNHDA and SQIVND (reference sequence).

The chain couples TRBV5-6 to TRBJ1-2; TRBD1 agrees at 9 bases. Germline V lookup: CDR1 SGHDT, CDR2 YYEEEE. The ends lost 4 bases at V and 6 bases at J; junction bases unmatched: 4. The CDR3 totals 13 residues. The CDR3 sequence: CASSEGQGHGYTF. In DNA, the CDR3 is TGTGCCAGCAGCGAGGGACAGGGACATGGCTACACCTTC.

CDR3 amino acids: CASSALPPLTGELFF. The CDR3 coding sequence is TGTGCCAGCAGTGCCCTACCCCCGCTCACCGGGGAGCTGTTTTTT. This rearrangement joins TRBV27 to TRBJ2-2; D not certain. Trimming shortened V by 5 bases and J by 4 bases, and 14 bases separated the two germline ends. In germline, CDR1 is MNHEY, CDR2 SMNVEV (reference sequence). This CDR3 region has 15 residues.

The chain joins TRBV4-2 to TRBJ2-1, with 10 bases identical to TRBD2. The J segment lost 4 bases and the V segment lost 0 bases, leaving 9 bases of the junction unmatched. The CDR3 totals 18 residues. Germline CDR1 is LGHNA and CDR2 is YNFKEQ. The CDR3: CASSQDTSGARFYNEQFF. The CDR3, as DNA: TGTGCCAGCAGCCAAGATACTAGCGGGGCCAGATTTTACAATGAGCAGTTCTTC.

This clone turned up a few times. The V call is TRBV4-1, the J call TRBJ2-7; D is possibly TRBD2 (5 bases). The V gene's germline CDR1 is MGHRA and CDR2 YSYEKL. With 4 bases removed from V and 2 bases from J, the gap between germline ends came to 18 bases. CDR3 length: 16 residues. Here the CDR3 reads CASSPSPAGGTYEQYF. In DNA form, the CDR3 reads TGCGCCAGCAGCCCCTCTCCGGCCGGAGGAACCTACGAGCAGTACTTC.

This clone was counted once. The rearrangement links TRBV12-5 to TRBJ2-1; 10 bases match TRBD1. Germline loops: CDR1 LGHNT, CDR2 FRNRAP. The CDR3 loop spans 14 amino acids. The trim removed 7 bases at V and 4 bases at J, leaving 4 bases unmatched. The CDR3 coding sequence is TGTGCTAGTGTCCCGGGACAGGGGTACAATGAGCAGTTCTTC. Protein product: CASVPGQGYNEQFF. The full variable domain, in which reference TRBV12-5 and TRBJ2-1 provide the parts outside the CDR3, is DARVTQTPRHKVTEMGQEVTMRCQPILGHNTVFWYRQTMMQGLELLAYFRNRAPLDDSGMPKDRFSAEMPDATLATLKIQPSEPRDSAVYFCASVPGQGYNEQFFGPGTRLTVL.

The chain carries TRBV5-1 and TRBJ2-1; a weak D match, TRBD2 (5 bases). V shed 0 bases and J shed 5 bases, with 12 bases lying between them. The germline CDR1 and CDR2 sequences are SGHRS and YFSETQ. This CDR3 is 15 amino acids long. CDR3 in amino acids: CASSLVSGQNNEQFF. The CDR3, as DNA: TGCGCCAGCAGCTTGGTCAGCGGTCAGAACAATGAGCAGTTCTTC.

This chain connects TRBV7-6 to TRBJ1-4; 7 nucleotides line up with TRBD1. V was pared by 0 bases and J by 3 bases, with 1 base of the junction left unmatched. CDR1 and CDR2 from the germline V gene are SGHVS and FNYEAQ. The CDR3 consists of 15 residues. CDR3 nucleotide sequence: TGTGCCAGCAGCTTAGCAGGGACAGCTAATGAAAAACTGTTTTTT. This translates into CASSLAGTANEKLFF.

This chain joins TRBV5-1 and TRBJ2-3; D remains unclear. CDR3 size: 12 residues. V was clipped by 1 base and J by 7 bases, with 7 bases between them. Per the germline V gene, CDR1 is SGHRS and CDR2 is YFSETQ. The CDR3 DNA sequence: TGCGCCAGCAGCTTGTCCGCGAATACGCAGTATTTT. It translates to CASSLSANTQYF.

The V gene is TRBV9, the J gene TRBJ2-7; 8 bases are a match to TRBD1. The CDR3 consists of 18 residues. Germline loops: CDR1 SGDLS, CDR2 YYNGEE. V dropped 0 bases and J dropped 7; count of bases not matched to a gene: 18. CDR3 in amino acids: CASSVETGGFLNFREQYF. For the CDR3, the DNA is TGTGCCAGCAGCGTAGAAACAGGGGGATTTCTTAATTTTAGGGAGCAGTACTTC.

J is TRBJ1-4 and V is TRBV5-1, with D perhaps matching TRBD1 (5 bases). The CDR3 loop spans 15 amino acids. The germline gives CDR1 SGHRS, CDR2 YFSETQ. The germline V and J ends were trimmed by 4 bases and 5 bases, with 15 bases remaining between them. CDR3 bases: TGCGCCAGCAGCCCAGGTGGACAAACGAATGAAAAACTGTTTTTT. Translating gives CASSPGGQTNEKLFF. The full variable domain, with the rest looked up from reference TRBV5-1 and TRBJ1-4, is KAGVTQTPRYLIKTRGQQVTLSCSPISGHRSVSWYQQTPGQGLQFLFEYFSETQRNKGNFPGRFSGRQFSNSRSEMNVSTLELGDSALYLCASSPGGQTNEKLFFGSGTQLSVL.

The V and J genes are TRBV5-1 and TRBJ2-5; the D gene is possibly TRBD1 (5 bases). Germline V gene data show CDR1 as SGHRS and CDR2 as YFSETQ. This CDR3 comprises 14 residues. V was pared by 4 bases and J by 4 bases, with 14 bases between. In DNA form, the CDR3 reads TGCGCCAGCAGCCTACAGGTCCTTAGAGAGACCCAGTACTTC. Translating it yields CASSLQVLRETQYF.

In this sample, this clone is medium-sized. This same CDR3 is encoded by further DNA sequences in the sample. This chain links TRBV11-2 with TRBJ2-3; D is possibly TRBD2 (6 bases). This CDR3 is 14 amino acids long. In germline, CDR1 is SGHAT, CDR2 FQNNGV. Trimming shortened V by 3 bases and J by 2 bases, and 9 bases separated the two germline ends. The CDR3 DNA reads TGTGCCAGCAGCTTGCGGGGTCTCACAGATACGCAGTATTTT. It encodes CASSLRGLTDTQYF. The full variable domain, rest sourced from reference TRBV11-2 and TRBJ2-3, is EAGVAQSPRYKIIEKRQSVAFWCNPISGHATLYWYQQILGQGPKLLIQFQNNGVVDDSQLPKDRFSAERLKGVDSTLKIQPAKLEDSAVYLCASSLRGLTDTQYFGPGTRLTVL.

This sequence joins TRBV14 and TRBJ2-1; no clear D gene. The ends were cut back, 1 base at V and 3 bases at J, with 7 bases in the middle. Per the germline V gene, CDR1 is SGHDN and CDR2 is FVKESK. This CDR3 has 14 residues. The CDR3 protein is CASSQATVYNEQFF. The CDR3 DNA reads as TGTGCCAGCAGCCAAGCGACGGTCTACAATGAGCAGTTCTTC.

The V and J genes are TRBV11-2 and TRBJ2-5, with 8 positions matching TRBD1. The CDR3 length is 16 residues. Trimming at V came to 5 bases and at J to 5 bases, leaving 13 bases not matched to a gene. The germline gives CDR1 SGHAT, CDR2 FQNNGV. CDR3 in amino acids: CASSQVDRGGRETQYF. CDR3 nucleotides: TGTGCCAGCAGCCAGGTTGACAGGGGTGGGAGGGAGACCCAGTACTTC.

The V call is TRBV18, the J call TRBJ1-3; 7 bases fit TRBD1. Germline V CDR1 and CDR2: KGHSH, LQKENI. The V gene end was trimmed by 5 bases and the J gene end by 4 bases; junction bases not matched to a gene: 8. The CDR3 totals 15 residues. CDR3 sequence (DNA): TGTGCCAGCTCATCAGAAACAGGGGCCGGAAACACCATATATTTT. It yields the protein CASSSETGAGNTIYF.

A note on this clone: A junction end diverges from the germline sequence, so it may reflect a read error. This sample also contains other DNA sequences that code for the same CDR3. The chain has TRBV4-1 and TRBJ1-1, with no clear D. The CDR3 sequence is 14 residues long. Germline values: CDR1 MGHRA, CDR2 YSYEKL. CDR3 nucleotides: TGTGCCAGCAGCCACCCCGAAGGGTGGACTGAAGCTTTCTTT. Its translation: CASSHPEGWTEAFF.

This clone was seen a few times. V is TRBV13 and J is TRBJ2-7, with D unclear. The germline V gene has CDR1 PRHDT and CDR2 FYEKMQ (reference sequence). The V gene lost 2 bases and the J gene lost 2 bases, with 4 bases spanning the gap. The CDR3 runs to 12 residues. The CDR3 DNA reads as TGTGCCAGCAGCTTAAATCCCTACGAGCAGTACTTC. Translation: CASSLNPYEQYF.

V and J are TRBV5-1 and TRBJ1-4; weak D call: TRBD1 (6 bases). The CDR3 has 16 residues. Trimming removed 2 bases at V and 3 bases at J, with 14 bases between. From germline, CDR1 is SGHRS and CDR2 YFSETQ. The CDR3 spells CASSFIGGFANEKLFF. CDR3 nucleotides: TGCGCCAGCAGCTTTATAGGGGGATTCGCTAATGAAAAACTGTTTTTT. Together with reference TRBV5-1 and TRBJ1-4, the CDR3 gives the full variable domain: KAGVTQTPRYLIKTRGQQVTLSCSPISGHRSVSWYQQTPGQGLQFLFEYFSETQRNKGNFPGRFSGRQFSNSRSEMNVSTLELGDSALYLCASSFIGGFANEKLFFGSGTQLSVL.

This rearrangement joins TRBV12-5 to TRBJ2-7, with a weak D call TRBD1 (6 bases). V shed 1 base and J shed 3 bases, with 7 bases lying between them. The CDR3 length is 13 residues. CDR1 and CDR2 from the germline V gene are LGHNT and FRNRAP. The CDR3 protein is CASGLADSYEQYF. The DNA of the CDR3 is TGTGCTAGTGGTTTGGCGGACAGCTACGAGCAGTACTTC. Together with reference TRBV12-5 and TRBJ2-7, the CDR3 gives the full variable domain: DARVTQTPRHKVTEMGQEVTMRCQPILGHNTVFWYRQTMMQGLELLAYFRNRAPLDDSGMPKDRFSAEMPDATLATLKIQPSEPRDSAVYFCASGLADSYEQYFGPGTRLTVT.